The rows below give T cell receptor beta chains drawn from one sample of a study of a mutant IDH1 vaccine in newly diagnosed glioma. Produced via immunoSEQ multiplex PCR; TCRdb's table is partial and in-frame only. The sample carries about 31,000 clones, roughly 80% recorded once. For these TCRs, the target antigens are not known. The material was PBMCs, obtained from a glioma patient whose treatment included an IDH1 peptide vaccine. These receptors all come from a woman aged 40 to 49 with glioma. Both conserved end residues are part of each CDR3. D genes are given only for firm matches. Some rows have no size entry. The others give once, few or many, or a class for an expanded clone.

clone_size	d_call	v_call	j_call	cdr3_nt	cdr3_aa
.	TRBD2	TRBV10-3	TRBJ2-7	TGTGCCATCAGGCCCTGGGCTAGCGGCCCCTACGAGCAGTACTTC	CAIRPWASGPYEQYF
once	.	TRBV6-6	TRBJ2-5	TGTGCCAGCAGTTACTCGGAGGGGGCAGAGACCCAGTACTTC	CASSYSEGAETQYF
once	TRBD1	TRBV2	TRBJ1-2	TGTGCCAGCAGTGAGATGAGGGGGCTGAGTGGTGGCTACACCTTC	CASSEMRGLSGGYTF
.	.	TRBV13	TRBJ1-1	TGTGCCAGCAGCCAAACAGCGAACACTGAAGCTTTCTTT	CASSQTANTEAFF
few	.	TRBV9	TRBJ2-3	TGTGCCAGCAGCGTGGGGACGGGCACAGATACGCAGTATTTT	CASSVGTGTDTQYF
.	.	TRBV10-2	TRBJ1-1	TGCGCCAGCAGTGAGTCTTGGTCGAACACTGAAGCTTTCTTT	CASSESWSNTEAFF
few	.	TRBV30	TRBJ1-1	TGTGCCTGGAGATACAGAGTAGAAGCTTTCTTT	CAWRYRVEAFF
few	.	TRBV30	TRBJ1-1	TGTGCTGGGAGCAACACTGAAGCTTTCTTT	CAGSNTEAFF
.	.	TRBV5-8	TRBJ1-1	TGTGCCAGCAGTTCGCCCACCTCACCGTTGGCTGAAGCTTTCTTT	CASSSPTSPLAEAFF
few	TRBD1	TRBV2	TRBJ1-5	TGTGCCAGCAGGCAGGACAGGGATCAGCCCCAGCATTTT	CASRQDRDQPQHF
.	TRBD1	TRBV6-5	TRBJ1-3	TGTGCCAGCAGCACAGGGGGCGGAAACACCATATATTTT	CASSTGGGNTIYF
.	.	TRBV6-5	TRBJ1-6	TGTGCCACCCGGGAGGGGGGGTTGAATTCACCCCTCCACTTT	CATREGGLNSPLHF